The 26 T cell receptor beta chains presented below share a single source sample, sequenced in a study of blood T cell repertoires in COVID-19. The repertoire was sequenced with immunoSEQ multiplex PCR; TCRdb's copy has only in-frame clones and lacks some. This sample carries about 200,000 clones, 86% of them seen once, and the ten largest clones take about 4%. Sequenced material: PBMCs or T cells enriched from blood (not recorded which). These receptors all come from a woman in her twenties or thirties who had been exposed to COVID-19.

The sample holds one count of this clone. The V and J genes are TRBV5-1 and TRBJ1-5, with a possible D match to TRBD1 (6 bases). CDR1 is SGHRS and CDR2 is YFSETQ in the germline V gene. CDR3 size: 14 residues. Trimming took 4 bases from V and 4 from J, leaving 12 bases between them. CDR3 residues: CASSLTGLNQPQHF. CDR3 DNA: TGCGCCAGCAGCCTAACAGGGCTAAATCAGCCCCAGCATTTT.

The rearrangement links TRBV18 to TRBJ1-2, with a weak D call TRBD1 (6 bases). Deletions cut 6 bases from V and 2 bases from J, with 19 bases between. The CDR3 consists of 16 residues. Germline V CDR1 and CDR2: KGHSH, LQKENI. CDR3 sequence reads: CASSLSRGDPNYGYTF. The CDR3 bases are TGTGCCAGCTCGTTATCCAGGGGCGACCCCAACTATGGCTACACCTTC.

This clone showed up just once. CDR3 protein: CASTRGPSSNQPQHF. As DNA, the CDR3 is TGTGCCAGTACCAGGGGGCCCTCGAGCAATCAGCCCCAGCATTTT. The genes are TRBV19 and TRBJ1-5; TRBD1 matches at 8 bases. J lost 1 base, V lost 7 bases, and 6 bases had no gene match. The CDR3 runs to 15 residues. Germline-derived CDR1 and CDR2 are LNHDA and SQIVND (reference sequence).

The chain employs TRBV19 and TRBJ1-6, with TRBD1 identical over 8 bases. This CDR3 has 14 residues. The germline V gene has CDR1 LNHDA and CDR2 SQIVND (reference sequence). V gave up 7 bases and J gave up 5 bases; unmatched junction bases: 4. This CDR3 reads CASNDRGDNSPLHF. The DNA of the CDR3 is TGTGCCAGTAACGACAGGGGAGATAATTCACCCCTCCACTTT.

The V call is TRBV11-2, the J call TRBJ2-3, with D perhaps TRBD2 (5 bases). V was shortened by 5 bases and J by 7 bases, with 10 bases between the two germline ends. From germline, CDR1 is SGHAT and CDR2 FQNNGV. This CDR3 has 12 residues. In DNA, the CDR3 is TGTGCCAGCAGCGTCGCGGGCTATACGCAGTATTTT. Translated: CASSVAGYTQYF. Full variable domain (remainder filled in from reference TRBV11-2 and TRBJ2-3): EAGVAQSPRYKIIEKRQSVAFWCNPISGHATLYWYQQILGQGPKLLIQFQNNGVVDDSQLPKDRFSAERLKGVDSTLKIQPAKLEDSAVYLCASSVAGYTQYFGPGTRLTVL.

This chain's CDR3 is CASSKVGGQGADEQFF. CDR3 coding DNA: TGTGCCAGCAGCAAAGTCGGGGGACAGGGGGCCGATGAGCAGTTCTTC. The J gene is TRBJ2-1, the V gene TRBV21-1; TRBD1 was called by the table and not checked on the DNA. TRBV21-1 counts as a pseudogene. This CDR3 is built from 16 residues.

This rearrangement joins TRBV30 to TRBJ2-1; 8 positions agree with TRBD2. V trimming: 3 bases; J trimming: 7 bases; junction bases outside the gene matches: 11. The length of the CDR3 is 15 residues. Per the germline V gene, CDR1 is GTSNPN and CDR2 is SVGIG (reference sequence). In DNA, the CDR3 is TGTGCCTGGAGGGGAAATGCGGGAGGTAATAATGAGCAGTTCTTC. Protein product: CAWRGNAGGNNEQFF.

The sample holds one count of this clone. The chain links TRBV28 to TRBJ1-5; 12 bases agree with TRBD1. J was trimmed by 0 bases and V by 5 bases; bases with no gene match: 8. This CDR3 contains 18 residues. CDR1 MDHEN and CDR2 SYDVKM come from the germline V gene. CDR3 region: CASSIGTGGVGSNQPQHF. CDR3 nucleotides: TGTGCCAGCAGTATAGGGACAGGGGGCGTGGGTAGCAATCAGCCCCAGCATTTT.

Only a few counts were recorded for this clone. This chain links TRBV9 with TRBJ2-3; perhaps TRBD1 as D (6 bases). The CDR3 sequence is 17 residues long. V was clipped by 1 base and J by 4 bases, with 19 bases between them. Per the germline V gene, CDR1 is SGDLS and CDR2 is YYNGEE. In nucleotides, the CDR3 is TGTGCCAGCAGCGTAAACAGGGCCAGCGGTGAGGCAGATACGCAGTATTTT. It yields the protein CASSVNRASGEADTQYF.

The J gene is TRBJ1-2, the V gene TRBV10-1, with 10 bases matching TRBD1. Trimming cost V 8 bases and J 7 bases; bases outside gene matches: 10. CDR3 length: 14 residues. In germline, CDR1 is WNHNN, CDR2 SYGVQD (reference sequence). The CDR3 sequence is CASGVPGQGLGYTF. The DNA of the CDR3 is TGCGCCAGCGGGGTGCCGGGACAGGGGCTTGGCTACACCTTC.

The count of this clone is one. This chain connects TRBV9 to TRBJ2-7; a weak D match, TRBD2 (6 bases). CDR1 and CDR2 (germline): SGDLS, YYNGEE. V lost 3 bases to trimming and J lost 3 bases, with 10 bases between them. The CDR3 extends over 13 amino acids. The CDR3, as DNA: TGTGCCAGCAGCGCGGGGGACTTCTACGAGCAGTACTTC. Protein: CASSAGDFYEQYF.

The V call is TRBV19, the J call TRBJ1-2; possible D gene TRBD1, 6 bases. The CDR3 has 13 amino acids. The germline V and J ends were trimmed by 6 bases and 8 bases, with 16 bases remaining between them. The germline gives CDR1 LNHDA, CDR2 SQIVND (reference sequence). In nucleotides, the CDR3 is TGTGCCAGTAGGCTTACAGGGTCGGGGGGCTACACCTTC. It encodes CASRLTGSGGYTF.

The V and J genes are TRBV29-1 and TRBJ2-1; TRBD2 matches 8 bases. CDR3 length equals 13 residues. The germline CDR1 and CDR2 sequences are SQVTM and ANQGSEA. V shed 5 bases and J 4 bases; nucleotides not matched to a gene: 4. CDR3 sequence: CSVHSGAYNEQFF. For the CDR3, the DNA is TGCAGCGTTCATAGCGGGGCATACAATGAGCAGTTCTTC.

Notes on this clone: At one of its ends the junction is not consistent with the germline gene, which may arise from a read error. The gene calls are TRBV11-3 and TRBJ1-2; D perhaps matches TRBD1 (6 bases). CDR1 SGHNT and CDR2 YENEEA come from the germline V gene. The CDR3 has 13 residues. The CDR3 nucleotides are TGTGCCAGCAGCTTCCTAGGGGGGGAGACAGTCGCCTTC. It yields the protein CASSFLGGETVAF.

Concerning this clone itself: Additional DNA sequences in this sample encode the identical CDR3. The CDR3 DNA sequence: TGTGCCTGGAGCGGGACAGGGGGCAATCAGCCCCAGCATTTT. It yields the protein CAWSGTGGNQPQHF. The rearrangement joins TRBV30 to TRBJ1-5, with 10 bases fitting TRBD1. V shed 3 bases and J 2 bases; nucleotides not matched to a gene: 1. There are 14 residues in the CDR3. Germline CDR1 is GTSNPN and CDR2 is SVGIG (reference sequence).

The chain uses TRBV30 and TRBJ1-4; D is uncertain. Germline V gives CDR1 GTSNPN, CDR2 SVGIG (reference sequence). CDR3 length: 12 amino acids. The V end lost 2 bases, the J end lost 7 bases, and 8 bases lay between the germline ends. The CDR3 loop reads CAWSSGGEKLFF. CDR3 nucleotide sequence: TGTGCCTGGAGTAGCGGAGGTGAAAAACTGTTTTTT.

This chain connects TRBV7-9 to TRBJ1-1, with a tentative D call TRBD1 (5 bases). The CDR3 has 14 amino acids. The germline V gene encodes CDR1 SEHNR and CDR2 FQNEAQ (reference sequence). V gave up 5 bases and J gave up 1 base, with 11 bases separating them. CDR3 DNA: TGTGCCAGCAGCCAGGGACTGACGAACACTGAAGCTTTCTTT. Translating gives CASSQGLTNTEAFF.

The chain combines TRBV19 with TRBJ1-1; a weak D match, TRBD1 (6 bases). Germline V gene data show CDR1 as LNHDA and CDR2 as SQIVND (reference sequence). V dropped 8 bases and J dropped 1 base, with 11 bases sitting between them. This CDR3 spans 13 amino acids. CDR3 DNA: TGTGCCAGTCGAGAACAGGGGAACACTGAAGCTTTCTTT. Its translation is CASREQGNTEAFF. Variable domain in full (rest from reference TRBV19 and TRBJ1-1): DGGITQSPKYLFRKEGQNVTLSCEQNLNHDAMYWYRQDPGQGLRLIYYSQIVNDFQKGDIAEGYSVSREKKESFPLTVTSAQKNPTAFYLCASREQGNTEAFFGQGTRLTVV.

This clone came up once. The chain is built from TRBV14 and TRBJ1-1; TRBD1 aligns across 7 bases. The CDR3 is made up of 15 amino acids. Germline CDR1 reads SGHDN; CDR2 reads FVKESK. V was clipped by 5 bases and J by 1 base; unmatched bases: 7. The CDR3 DNA is TGTGCCAGCAGCACACAGGGGATGGGGAACACTGAAGCTTTCTTT. The encoded protein is CASSTQGMGNTEAFF.

The rearrangement joins TRBV28 to TRBJ1-6; TRBD1 might be the D (6 bases). The germline V gene encodes CDR1 MDHEN and CDR2 SYDVKM. The CDR3 spans 15 residues. Trimming removed 2 bases from V and 7 bases from J, with 12 bases in between. CDR3 bases: TGTGCCAGCAGTTTACCTACAGGGCTCAATTCACCCCTCCACTTT. Its translation: CASSLPTGLNSPLHF.

This sequence joins TRBV2 and TRBJ2-2; TRBD1 matches 9 bases. The CDR3 runs 15 residues. V lost 4 bases and J lost 0; bases outside the gene matches: 0. Germline V CDR1 and CDR2: SNHLY, FYNNEI. The CDR3 region has the DNA TGTGCCAGCAGTGGACAGGGGGCGAACACCGGGGAGCTGTTTTTT. Its translation is CASSGQGANTGELFF. Based on the CDR3 plus reference TRBV2 and TRBJ2-2, the full variable domain is EPEVTQTPSHQVTQMGQEVILRCVPISNHLYFYWYRQILGQKVEFLVSFYNNEISEKSEIFDDQFSVERPDGSNFTLKIRSTKLEDSAMYFCASSGQGANTGELFFGEGSRLTVL.

The V gene is TRBV30, the J gene TRBJ2-7; 8 nucleotides match TRBD1. Per germline, CDR1 GTSNPN and CDR2 SVGIG (reference sequence). The V and J ends lost 5 bases and 7 bases, in that order; junction bases with no gene match: 10. The CDR3 loop spans 13 amino acids. This chain's CDR3 is CAWGWDRPGEQYF. Written as DNA, the CDR3 is TGTGCCTGGGGATGGGACAGGCCCGGAGAGCAGTACTTC.

There are a few counts of this clone. The J gene is TRBJ1-1, the V gene TRBV2; possible D gene TRBD1, 5 bases. Per the germline V gene, CDR1 is SNHLY and CDR2 is FYNNEI. V lost 6 bases, J lost 4 bases, and 12 bases lay in between. The CDR3 contains 13 residues. The CDR3: CASRRGFGTEAFF. In DNA, the CDR3 is TGTGCCAGCAGAAGGGGTTTTGGCACTGAAGCTTTCTTT. Full variable domain (missing parts from reference TRBV2 and TRBJ1-1): EPEVTQTPSHQVTQMGQEVILRCVPISNHLYFYWYRQILGQKVEFLVSFYNNEISEKSEIFDDQFSVERPDGSNFTLKIRSTKLEDSAMYFCASRRGFGTEAFFGQGTRLTVV.

The chain carries TRBV30 and TRBJ1-5; D ambiguous. The CDR3 extends over 14 amino acids. CDR1 is GTSNPN and CDR2 is SVGIG in the germline V gene (reference sequence). V lost 3 bases to trimming and J lost 3 bases, with 12 bases between them. CDR3 nucleotides: TGTGCCTGGAGCCTGGGCACCTACAATCAGCCCCAGCATTTT. This translates into CAWSLGTYNQPQHF.

CDR3 coding DNA: TGTGCCTGGAACCCTTCCCAGTTCTCCTACGAGCAGTACTTC. Translation gives CAWNPSQFSYEQYF. The chain recombines TRBV30 with TRBJ2-7; D remains unclear. V shed 4 bases and J shed 0 bases, with 13 bases lying between them. The CDR3 covers 14 residues. Germline V gene data show CDR1 as GTSNPN and CDR2 as SVGIG (reference sequence).

The rearrangement uses TRBV5-1 and TRBJ1-6; D uncertain. This CDR3 region has 15 residues. V was pared by 5 bases and J by 7 bases, with 16 bases between. From germline, CDR1 is SGHRS and CDR2 YFSETQ. CDR3 sequence: CASSYETNANSPLHF. DNA of the CDR3: TGCGCCAGCAGTTACGAGACTAACGCCAATTCACCCCTCCACTTT.